This T cell receptor beta chain was obtained from a study of T cell repertoires in cytomegalovirus infection. In the study overall: From public TCR beta signatures came an indication of both CMV infection and matching HLA type.

TCRdb reprocessed the reads via MiXCR and lists one record per CDR3 protein. The repertoire holds about 260,000 distinct CDR3 sequences, roughly 13% seen once, with around 9.5% in the top ten. Worth noting for this clonotype: The antigen remains undetermined. A much larger clone sits a single nucleotide away, making a read error possible.

V lost 4 bases, J lost 4 bases, and 8 bases lay in between. This CDR3 comprises 12 residues. Germline-derived CDR1 and CDR2 are MNHEY and SMNVEV (reference sequence). Study outcomes and limitations: The response measured ex vivo was dominated by TCR beta clonotypes (HLA-C-restricted and CMV-specific).

This chain uses TRBV27 with TRBJ2-7; unclear D gene. The sequence derives from a human donor in good health (CMV status not recorded). Some clones in this sample may be carry-over from other donors' samples. The source material was PBMCs. The CDR3 region is CASSSTQYEQYF. For the CDR3, the DNA is TGTGCCAGCAGTTCAACGCAATACGAGCAGTACTTC.